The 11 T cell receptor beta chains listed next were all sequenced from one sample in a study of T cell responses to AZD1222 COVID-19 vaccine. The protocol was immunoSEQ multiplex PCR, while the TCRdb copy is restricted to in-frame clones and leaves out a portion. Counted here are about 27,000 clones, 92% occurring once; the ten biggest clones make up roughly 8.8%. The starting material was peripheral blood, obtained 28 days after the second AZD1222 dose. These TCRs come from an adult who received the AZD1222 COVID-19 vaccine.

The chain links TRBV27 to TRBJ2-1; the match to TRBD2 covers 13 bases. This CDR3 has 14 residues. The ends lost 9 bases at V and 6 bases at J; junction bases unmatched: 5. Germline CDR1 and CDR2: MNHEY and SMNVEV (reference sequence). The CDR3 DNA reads TGTGCCAGTCGGACTAGCGGGAGTAGCAATGAGCAGTTCTTC. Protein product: CASRTSGSSNEQFF.

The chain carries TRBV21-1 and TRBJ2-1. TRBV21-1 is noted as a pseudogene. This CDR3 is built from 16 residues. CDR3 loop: CASSKLYIIIGNEQFF. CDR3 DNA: TGTGCCAGCAGCAAACTTTACATAATCATAGGAAATGAGCAGTTCTTC.

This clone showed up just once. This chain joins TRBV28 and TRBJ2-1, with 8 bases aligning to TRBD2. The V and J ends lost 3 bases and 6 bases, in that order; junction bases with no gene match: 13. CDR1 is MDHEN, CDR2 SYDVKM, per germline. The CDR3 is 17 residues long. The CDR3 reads CASSFFVQAGEPNEQFF. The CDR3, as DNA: TGTGCCAGCAGTTTCTTTGTCCAAGCGGGAGAACCCAATGAGCAGTTCTTC.

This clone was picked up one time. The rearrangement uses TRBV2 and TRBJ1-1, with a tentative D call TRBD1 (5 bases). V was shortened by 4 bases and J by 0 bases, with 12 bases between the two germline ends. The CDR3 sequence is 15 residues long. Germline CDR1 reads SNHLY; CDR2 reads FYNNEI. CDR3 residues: CASSGGRGMNTEAFF. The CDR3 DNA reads TGTGCCAGCAGTGGGGGACGGGGCATGAACACTGAAGCTTTCTTT.

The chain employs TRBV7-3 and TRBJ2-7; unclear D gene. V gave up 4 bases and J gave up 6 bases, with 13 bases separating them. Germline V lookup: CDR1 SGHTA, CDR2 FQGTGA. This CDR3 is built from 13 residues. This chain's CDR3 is CASSSTTLSEQYF. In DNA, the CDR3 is TGTGCCAGCAGCTCCACGACTCTCTCCGAGCAGTACTTC. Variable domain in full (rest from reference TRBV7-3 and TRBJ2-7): GAGVSQTPSNKVTEKGKYVELRCDPISGHTALYWYRQSLGQGPEFLIYFQGTGAADDSGLPNDRFFAVRPEGSVSTLKIQRTERGDSAVYLCASSSTTLSEQYFGPGTRLTVT.

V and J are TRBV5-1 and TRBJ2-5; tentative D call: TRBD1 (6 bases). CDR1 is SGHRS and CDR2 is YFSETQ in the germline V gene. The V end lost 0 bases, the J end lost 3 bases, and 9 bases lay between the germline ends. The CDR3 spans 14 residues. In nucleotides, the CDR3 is TGCGCCAGCAGCTTGGGGGGGCTCGAAGAGACCCAGTACTTC. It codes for CASSLGGLEETQYF.

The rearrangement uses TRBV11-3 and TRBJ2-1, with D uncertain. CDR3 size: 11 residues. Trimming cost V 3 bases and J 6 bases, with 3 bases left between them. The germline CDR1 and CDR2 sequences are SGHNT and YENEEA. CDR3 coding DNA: TGTGCCAGCAGCTTGGGCAATGAGCAGTTCTTC. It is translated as CASSLGNEQFF.

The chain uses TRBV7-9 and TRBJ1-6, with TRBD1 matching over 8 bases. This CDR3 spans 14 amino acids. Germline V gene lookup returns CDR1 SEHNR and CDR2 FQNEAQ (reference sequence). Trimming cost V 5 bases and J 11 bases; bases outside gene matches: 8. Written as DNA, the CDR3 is TGTGCCAGCAGCACACGGACAGGGCAAGCACCCCTCCACTTT. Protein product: CASSTRTGQAPLHF.

Here the CDR3 DNA reads TGTGCCAGTAGCGGAAGGTCGGCAACCTACGAGCAGTACTTC. This gives the protein CASSGRSATYEQYF. The chain uses TRBV19 and TRBJ2-7, with no clear D. Germline values: CDR1 LNHDA, CDR2 SQIVND (reference sequence). The CDR3 is 14 amino acids. V was cut by 6 bases and J by 2 bases, with 14 bases left in between.

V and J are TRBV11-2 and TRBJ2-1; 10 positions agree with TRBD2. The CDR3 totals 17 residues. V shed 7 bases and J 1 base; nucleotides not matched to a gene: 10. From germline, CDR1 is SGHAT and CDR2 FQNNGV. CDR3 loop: CASTRAGTSVSYNEQFF. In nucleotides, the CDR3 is TGTGCCAGCACCCGTGCCGGGACTAGCGTTTCCTACAATGAGCAGTTCTTC.

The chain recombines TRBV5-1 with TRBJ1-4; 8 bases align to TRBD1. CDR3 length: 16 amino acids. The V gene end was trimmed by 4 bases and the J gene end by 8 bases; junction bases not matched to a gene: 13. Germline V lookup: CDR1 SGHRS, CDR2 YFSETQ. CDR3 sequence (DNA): TGCGCCAGCAGCCCAAGGACCAGGGGGCTAGGGGAAAAACTGTTTTTT. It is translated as CASSPRTRGLGEKLFF.